One T cell receptor beta chain is described in this entry. Primers for the PCR totalled 60 Vbeta and 13 Jbeta. In the original processing: In a later analysis, 75 million to 85 million unique TCR beta chains included roughly 11 million shared by two or more donors. Repertoires were generated with immunoSEQ multiplex PCR, while TCRdb's copy carries only in-frame clones and drops some. V and J calls and clone size follow that table, whereas D and trimming were derived from the DNA. The sample records 170,000 or so clones, approximately 80% being singletons. The data derive from a study of cytomegalovirus exposure and HLA in healthy donors. The sample consisted of PBMCs. The receptor was derived from a man aged 50 to 60 in good health and CMV-seropositive.

The CDR3 protein is CASSQDLKPGEQFF. In nucleotides, the CDR3 is TGTGCCAGCAGCCAAGATCTGAAACCGGGTGAGCAGTTCTTC. This chain uses TRBV4-2 with TRBJ2-1; D gene ambiguous. V was clipped by 0 bases and J by 9 bases, with 12 bases between them. The length of the CDR3 is 14 residues. Germline V gene lookup returns CDR1 LGHNA and CDR2 YNFKEQ.